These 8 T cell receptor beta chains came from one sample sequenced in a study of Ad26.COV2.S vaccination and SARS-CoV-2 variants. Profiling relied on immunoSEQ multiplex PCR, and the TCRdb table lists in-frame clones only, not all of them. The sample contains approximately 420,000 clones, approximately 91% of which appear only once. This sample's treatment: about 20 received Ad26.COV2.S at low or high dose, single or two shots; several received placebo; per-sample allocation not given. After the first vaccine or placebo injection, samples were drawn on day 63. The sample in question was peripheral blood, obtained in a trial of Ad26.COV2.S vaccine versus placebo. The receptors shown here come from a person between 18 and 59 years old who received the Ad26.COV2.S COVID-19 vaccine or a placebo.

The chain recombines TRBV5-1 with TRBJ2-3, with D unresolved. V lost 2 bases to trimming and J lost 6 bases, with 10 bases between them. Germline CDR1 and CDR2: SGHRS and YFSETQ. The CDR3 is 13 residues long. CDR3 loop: CASSLFGSDTQYF. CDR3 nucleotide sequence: TGCGCCAGCAGCTTATTCGGGTCGGATACGCAGTATTTT.

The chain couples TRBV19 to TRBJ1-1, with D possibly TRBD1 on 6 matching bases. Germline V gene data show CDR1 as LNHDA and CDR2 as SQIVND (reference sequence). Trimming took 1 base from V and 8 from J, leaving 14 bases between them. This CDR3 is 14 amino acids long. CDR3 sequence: CASSIVGGNREAFF. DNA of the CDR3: TGTGCCAGTAGTATAGTAGGGGGGAACCGAGAAGCTTTCTTT.

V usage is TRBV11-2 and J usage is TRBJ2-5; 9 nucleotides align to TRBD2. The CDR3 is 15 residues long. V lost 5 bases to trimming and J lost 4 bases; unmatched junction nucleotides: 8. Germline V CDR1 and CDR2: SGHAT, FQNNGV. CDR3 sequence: CASSPTSGNSETQYF. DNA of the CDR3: TGTGCCAGCAGCCCGACTAGCGGTAACTCAGAGACCCAGTACTTC. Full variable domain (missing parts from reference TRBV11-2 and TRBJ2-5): EAGVAQSPRYKIIEKRQSVAFWCNPISGHATLYWYQQILGQGPKLLIQFQNNGVVDDSQLPKDRFSAERLKGVDSTLKIQPAKLEDSAVYLCASSPTSGNSETQYFGPGTRLLVL.

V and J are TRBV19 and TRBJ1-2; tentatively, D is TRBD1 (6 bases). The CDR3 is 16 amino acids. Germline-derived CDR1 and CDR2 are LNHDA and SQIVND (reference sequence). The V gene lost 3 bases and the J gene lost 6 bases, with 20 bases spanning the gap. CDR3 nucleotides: TGTGCCAGTAGTATCGGGGGACACCCTACGAGTAATGGCTACACCTTC. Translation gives CASSIGGHPTSNGYTF.

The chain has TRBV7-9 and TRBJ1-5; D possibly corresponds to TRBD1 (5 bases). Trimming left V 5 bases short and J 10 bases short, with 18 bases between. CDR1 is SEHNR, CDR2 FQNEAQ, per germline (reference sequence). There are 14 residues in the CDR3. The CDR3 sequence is CASSQGRIGEPQHF. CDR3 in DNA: TGTGCCAGCAGCCAGGGCCGTATAGGGGAACCCCAGCATTTT. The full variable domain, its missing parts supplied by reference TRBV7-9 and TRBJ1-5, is DTGVSQNPRHKITKRGQNVTFRCDPISEHNRLYWYRQTLGQGPEFLTYFQNEAQLEKSRLLSDRFSAERPKGSFSTLEIQRTEQGDSAMYLCASSQGRIGEPQHFGDGTRLSIL.

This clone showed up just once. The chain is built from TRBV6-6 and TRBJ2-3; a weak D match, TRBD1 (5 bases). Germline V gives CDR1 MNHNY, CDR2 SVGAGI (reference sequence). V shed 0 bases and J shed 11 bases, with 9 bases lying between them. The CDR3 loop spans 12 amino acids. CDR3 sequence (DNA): TGTGCCAGCAGTTACTCGAACCAGGGGCAGTATTTT. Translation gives CASSYSNQGQYF.

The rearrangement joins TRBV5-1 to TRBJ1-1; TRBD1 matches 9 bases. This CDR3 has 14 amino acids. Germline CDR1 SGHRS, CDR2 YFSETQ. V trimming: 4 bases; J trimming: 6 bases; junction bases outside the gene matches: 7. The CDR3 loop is CASSRTGVRSEAFF. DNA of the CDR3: TGCGCCAGCAGCCGGACAGGGGTCAGGTCTGAAGCTTTCTTT.

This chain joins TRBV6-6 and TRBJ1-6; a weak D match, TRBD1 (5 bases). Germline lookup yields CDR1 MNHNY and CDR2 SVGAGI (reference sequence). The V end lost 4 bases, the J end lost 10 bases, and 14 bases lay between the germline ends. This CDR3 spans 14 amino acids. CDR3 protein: CASSFDRLLSPLHF. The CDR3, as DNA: TGTGCCAGCAGTTTCGACAGACTCTTATCACCCCTCCACTTT.